This T cell receptor beta chain was captured in a study of shared clonotypes between healthy human individuals. The wider study: Ranging from 18 to 49 in age, donors were two women and three men.

Trimming took 0 bases from V and 2 from J, leaving 7 bases between them. Germline CDR1 SGHDT, CDR2 YYEEEE. This CDR3 has 14 amino acids. Per the authors' pipeline: ImmunoSEQ sequences covered only the junction and lacked quality scores; filtering therefore differed. Generated by immunoSEQ multiplex PCR, the TCRdb table keeps only in-frame clones and is missing some. The D gene and trimming were derived from the DNA, and the V and J assignments and clone size from that table. The sample has around 320,000 clones; roughly 84% are singletons. Combining CD45RO+ cells with CCR7-negative CD45RA+ TemRA cells gave CD8 memory.

Sequenced: memory CD8+ T cells sorted from blood. Subset in this sample: CD45RO+ cells pooled with CCR7-negative TemRA cells. The chain joins TRBV5-6 to TRBJ2-3; no reliable D call. The TCR originated in a man in his late teens or twenties in good health. The CDR3 region has the DNA TGTGCCAGCAGCTTGGGCCACTTCACAGATACGCAGTATTTT. Translation: CASSLGHFTDTQYF. Looking up the rest from reference TRBV5-6 and TRBJ2-3 gives the full variable domain: DAGVTQSPTHLIKTRGQQVTLRCSPKSGHDTVSWYQQALGQGPQFIFQYYEEEERQRGNFPDRFSGHQFPNYSSELNVNALLLGDSALYLCASSLGHFTDTQYFGPGTRLTVL.